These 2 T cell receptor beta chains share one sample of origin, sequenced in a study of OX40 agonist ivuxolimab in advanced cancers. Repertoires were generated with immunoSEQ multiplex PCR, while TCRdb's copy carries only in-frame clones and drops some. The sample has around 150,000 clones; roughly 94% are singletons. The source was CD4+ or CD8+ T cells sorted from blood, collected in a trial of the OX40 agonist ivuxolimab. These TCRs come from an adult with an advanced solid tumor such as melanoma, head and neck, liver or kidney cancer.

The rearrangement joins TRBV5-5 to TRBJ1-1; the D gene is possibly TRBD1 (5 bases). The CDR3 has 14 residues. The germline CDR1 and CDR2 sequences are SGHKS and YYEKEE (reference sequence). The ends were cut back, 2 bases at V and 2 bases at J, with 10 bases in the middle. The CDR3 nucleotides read TGTGCCAGCAGCTTTTCCAGGGCAAACACTGAAGCTTTCTTT. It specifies CASSFSRANTEAFF.

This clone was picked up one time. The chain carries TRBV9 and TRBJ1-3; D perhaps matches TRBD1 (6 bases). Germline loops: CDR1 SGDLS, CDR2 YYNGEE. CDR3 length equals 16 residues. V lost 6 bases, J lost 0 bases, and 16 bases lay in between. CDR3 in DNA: TGTGCCAGCACCCCAGGGGACTCCCGCTCTGGAAACACCATATATTTT. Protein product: CASTPGDSRSGNTIYF.